The 22 T cell receptor beta chains below were found in one sample sequenced in a study of blood T cell repertoires in COVID-19. Using immunoSEQ multiplex PCR, the repertoire was profiled, and TCRdb retains in-frame clones only, with some absent. The table lists hundreds of thousands of clones, 85% to 90% of them singletons. What was sequenced was peripheral blood. All receptors derive from a woman between 45 and 65 years old with COVID-19, enrolled during active disease.

The chain is built from TRBV19 and TRBJ2-7; TRBD1 agrees at 8 bases. CDR1 is LNHDA, CDR2 SQIVND, per germline (reference sequence). Trimming took 5 bases from V and 6 from J; bases not matched to a gene: 6. The CDR3 has 13 residues. CDR3 sequence (DNA): TGTGCCAGTAGTCCCGGACAGGGTGGCGAGCAGTACTTC. It is translated as CASSPGQGGEQYF.

This clone appeared a few times. The chain joins TRBV7-2 to TRBJ1-2, with 8 positions matching TRBD1. The V gene's germline CDR1 is SGHTA and CDR2 FQGNSA. V lost 0 bases to trimming and J lost 8 bases; unmatched junction nucleotides: 5. This CDR3 contains 14 residues. CDR3 loop: CASSLAGQAGGYTF. CDR3 DNA sequence: TGTGCCAGCAGCTTAGCGGGACAGGCGGGCGGCTACACCTTC. The full variable domain, in which reference TRBV7-2 and TRBJ1-2 provide the parts outside the CDR3, is GAGVSQSPSNKVTEKGKDVELRCDPISGHTALYWYRQSLGQGLEFLIYFQGNSAPDKSGLPSDRFSAERTGGSVSTLTIQRTQQEDSAVYLCASSLAGQAGGYTFGSGTRLTVV.

This clone is a singleton in its sample. The chain couples TRBV28 to TRBJ2-5, with D perhaps matching TRBD2 (5 bases). Trimming removed 6 bases from V and 5 bases from J, with 16 bases in between. This CDR3 spans 14 amino acids. The germline V gene encodes CDR1 MDHEN and CDR2 SYDVKM. In DNA, the CDR3 is TGTGCCAGCAGATTCCCCCTCGGGGATGAGACCCAGTACTTC. Translated: CASRFPLGDETQYF.

The chain links TRBV7-2 to TRBJ1-5; 7 nucleotides match TRBD1. Per germline, CDR1 SGHTA and CDR2 FQGNSA. The junction had 7 bases not matched to a gene; V was cut back by 1 base and J by 1 base. This CDR3 spans 17 amino acids. The CDR3, as DNA: TGTGCCAGCAGCTTAGGGCCGACAGGGCCCAGCAATCAGCCCCAGCATTTT. Encoded protein: CASSLGPTGPSNQPQHF. Variable domain in full (rest from reference TRBV7-2 and TRBJ1-5): GAGVSQSPSNKVTEKGKDVELRCDPISGHTALYWYRQSLGQGLEFLIYFQGNSAPDKSGLPSDRFSAERTGGSVSTLTIQRTQQEDSAVYLCASSLGPTGPSNQPQHFGDGTRLSIL.

This clone was found a few times. As DNA, the CDR3 is TGTGCCAGCAGTGCGGGCAGGGACAAGACCCAGTACTTC. Residues: CASSAGRDKTQYF. The chain links TRBV2 to TRBJ2-5, with D possibly matching TRBD1 (6 bases). Trimming cost V 4 bases and J 6 bases, with 12 bases left between them. This CDR3 has 13 amino acids. Germline CDR1 and CDR2: SNHLY and FYNNEI.

This chain connects TRBV30 to TRBJ1-2; D possibly corresponds to TRBD1 (6 bases). Germline loops: CDR1 GTSNPN, CDR2 SVGIG (reference sequence). Trimming stripped 2 bases from V and 6 bases from J, with 19 bases between. The CDR3 runs to 15 residues. CDR3 coding DNA: TGTGCCTGGAGTCTGAATTTCGGGGCAGGGGATGGCTACACCTTC. Its translation is CAWSLNFGAGDGYTF.

This clone appeared a single time. This chain connects TRBV3-1 (or the pseudogene TRBV3-2) to TRBJ2-1, with TRBD2 matching 10 bases. Germline CDR1 reads LGHDT; CDR2 reads YNNKEL (reference sequence). The V gene end was trimmed by 4 bases and the J gene end by 6 bases; junction bases not matched to a gene: 6. The length of the CDR3 is 15 residues. CDR3 loop: CASSLSGGAANEQFF. CDR3 DNA: TGTGCCAGCAGCCTAAGCGGGGGGGCAGCCAATGAGCAGTTCTTC.

The V gene is TRBV5-6, the J gene TRBJ1-6, with 8 nucleotides matching TRBD1. The CDR3 has 16 residues. CDR1 SGHDT and CDR2 YYEEEE come from the germline V gene. V shed 4 bases, J shed 7 bases, and the junction held 10 bases outside the gene matches. The CDR3 bases are TGTGCCAGCAGCCCGTACGGGACAGGCATAAATTCACCCCTCCACTTT. Its translation is CASSPYGTGINSPLHF.

This chain uses TRBV27 with TRBJ2-3, with 7 positions matching TRBD2. With 5 bases clipped from V and 7 bases from J, the junction kept 9 bases outside the gene matches. The CDR3 runs 14 residues. Germline CDR1 MNHEY, CDR2 SMNVEV (reference sequence). This CDR3 reads CASSERGKFHTQYF. The CDR3 DNA sequence: TGTGCCAGCAGTGAGCGGGGAAAGTTTCATACGCAGTATTTT.

V usage is TRBV24-1 and J usage is TRBJ2-3, with no clear D. In germline, CDR1 is KGHDR, CDR2 SFDVKD. The V end was cut by 5 bases, the J end by 6 bases, with 11 bases between. There are 13 residues in the CDR3. DNA of the CDR3: TGTGCCACCAGTGGGCCCCCTTCGGATACGCAGTATTTT. Translating it yields CATSGPPSDTQYF.

The chain uses TRBV3-1 (or the pseudogene TRBV3-2) and TRBJ2-2; 7 bases align to TRBD1. This CDR3 spans 15 amino acids. The germline V gene encodes CDR1 LGHDT and CDR2 YNNKEL (reference sequence). Trimming at V came to 3 bases and at J to 7 bases, leaving 8 bases not matched to a gene. CDR3 residues: CASSQREGAGGELFF. CDR3 bases: TGTGCCAGCAGCCAGAGAGAGGGGGCCGGCGGGGAGCTGTTTTTT.

The chain carries TRBV6-5 and TRBJ1-5; 7 bases line up with TRBD1. Trimming took 5 bases from V and 9 from J; bases not matched to a gene: 10. CDR1 is MNHEY, CDR2 SVGAGI, per germline. CDR3 length: 14 amino acids. CDR3 DNA sequence: TGTGCCAGCAGTCCCGACAGGGTGAACGGGCCCCAGCATTTT. The encoded protein is CASSPDRVNGPQHF.

This sequence joins TRBV5-1 and TRBJ1-1; no clear D gene. Trimming shortened V by 0 bases and J by 1 base, and 7 bases separated the two germline ends. Germline V gene sequence: CDR1 SGHRS, CDR2 YFSETQ. This CDR3 contains 14 residues. The CDR3 sequence is CASSLDVSNTEAFF. The CDR3 nucleotides are TGCGCCAGCAGCTTGGATGTATCGAACACTGAAGCTTTCTTT. The whole variable domain, remainder taken from reference TRBV5-1 and TRBJ1-1, is KAGVTQTPRYLIKTRGQQVTLSCSPISGHRSVSWYQQTPGQGLQFLFEYFSETQRNKGNFPGRFSGRQFSNSRSEMNVSTLELGDSALYLCASSLDVSNTEAFFGQGTRLTVV.

The chain carries TRBV24-1 and TRBJ2-2, with D tentatively TRBD1 (6 bases). V was cut by 2 bases and J by 5 bases, with 8 bases left in between. Germline V lookup: CDR1 KGHDR, CDR2 SFDVKD. The length of the CDR3 is 14 residues. As DNA, the CDR3 is TGTGCCACCAGTGATTACAGGGAGACCGGGGAGCTGTTTTTT. Protein: CATSDYRETGELFF.

The V call is TRBV7-2, the J call TRBJ2-3, with TRBD2 as a possible D gene (6 bases). Germline lookup yields CDR1 SGHTA and CDR2 FQGNSA. The CDR3 contains 18 residues. Trimming removed 4 bases at V and 0 bases at J, with 20 bases between. The CDR3 DNA sequence: TGTGCCAGCAGCTCCCCGGGTCGGCGGGGTTCTAGCACAGATACGCAGTATTTT. It yields the protein CASSSPGRRGSSTDTQYF.

The V call is TRBV5-6, the J call TRBJ1-2; 9 bases are a match to TRBD1. Unmatched junction bases numbered 7, after V lost 4 bases and J lost 0 bases. Per germline, CDR1 SGHDT and CDR2 YYEEEE. This CDR3 contains 16 residues. This chain's CDR3 is CASSAGQGTTNYGYTF. CDR3 nucleotide sequence: TGTGCCAGCAGCGCCGGACAGGGGACCACTAACTATGGCTACACCTTC.

This chain links TRBV5-1 with TRBJ1-3, with 7 bases aligning to TRBD1. CDR3 length: 14 residues. Per germline, CDR1 SGHRS and CDR2 YFSETQ. V shed 4 bases and J 1 base; nucleotides not matched to a gene: 2. The CDR3 region has the DNA TGCGCCAGCAGCCCGACAGGGTCTGGAAACACCATATATTTT. Protein product: CASSPTGSGNTIYF.

V gene TRBV7-9 combines with J gene TRBJ1-4, with D maybe TRBD1 (6 bases). Germline V lookup: CDR1 SEHNR, CDR2 FQNEAQ (reference sequence). V lost 0 bases and J 0 bases, leaving 14 bases between the germline ends. This CDR3 region has 18 residues. CDR3 sequence: CASSLARDNFATNEKLFF. The CDR3 nucleotides are TGTGCCAGCAGCTTAGCCCGGGACAACTTTGCAACTAATGAAAAACTGTTTTTT.

The chain is built from TRBV30 and TRBJ2-1, with D possibly being TRBD2 (7 bases). CDR3 length: 18 residues. Trimming left V 0 bases short and J 2 bases short, with 20 bases between. CDR1 GTSNPN and CDR2 SVGIG come from the germline V gene (reference sequence). The CDR3 sequence: CAWSVGGASPIPYNEQFF. The CDR3, as DNA: TGTGCCTGGAGTGTAGGGGGGGCTAGCCCAATCCCCTACAATGAGCAGTTCTTC.

V is TRBV25-1 and J is TRBJ2-7, with TRBD1 matching over 12 bases. This CDR3 comprises 16 residues. Per the germline V gene, CDR1 is MGHDK and CDR2 is SYGVNS. The J segment lost 5 bases and the V segment lost 2 bases, leaving 7 bases of the junction unmatched. The CDR3 bases are TGTGCCAGCAGTGAAACGGGGGGACAGGGGGCCCACGAGCAGTACTTC. Its translation is CASSETGGQGAHEQYF.

This chain uses TRBV18 with TRBJ2-3; 11 bases are a match to TRBD2. Germline lookup yields CDR1 KGHSH and CDR2 LQKENI. The CDR3 is 17 residues long. The trim removed 3 bases at V and 1 base at J, leaving 6 bases unmatched. CDR3 sequence (DNA): TGTGCCAGCTCACCGCTTCAGACTAGCGGGGGCACAGATACGCAGTATTTT. Residues: CASSPLQTSGGTDTQYF.

CDR3 DNA sequence: TGTGCCAGTAGATGGGGACAGGGGGCGGGCAGCAATCAGCCCCAGCATTTT. Encoded protein: CASRWGQGAGSNQPQHF. The chain uses TRBV19 and TRBJ1-5; TRBD1 agrees at 12 bases. Germline values: CDR1 LNHDA, CDR2 SQIVND (reference sequence). J lost 1 base, V lost 6 bases, and 7 bases had no gene match. The CDR3 loop spans 17 amino acids.